This TCR beta chain was sequenced in a study of brain metastases from non-small cell lung cancer. Concerning this clone itself: The antigen is unknown.

Only in-frame clones appear in the TCRdb table, and some are missing; sequencing was by immunoSEQ multiplex PCR. The top ten hold less than 9% of the sample, which has 15,000 or so clones, about 85% seen once. The CDR3 is 18 residues long. The ends lost 4 bases at V and 0 bases at J; junction bases unmatched: 9. Germline V CDR1 and CDR2: MNHEY, SMNVEV (reference sequence). Study findings and constraints: TCR repertoires overlapped largely between brain metastases and matched primaries.

The chain combines TRBV27 with TRBJ1-6, with 7 bases that match TRBD1. The clonotype comes from a donor at least 40 years old with non-small cell lung cancer. The specimen was primary lung tumor tissue. The DNA of the CDR3 is TGTGCCAGCAGTTCAGGACAGGTTCTAAGCTCCTATAATTCACCCCTCCACTTT. Translation gives CASSSGQVLSSYNSPLHF.